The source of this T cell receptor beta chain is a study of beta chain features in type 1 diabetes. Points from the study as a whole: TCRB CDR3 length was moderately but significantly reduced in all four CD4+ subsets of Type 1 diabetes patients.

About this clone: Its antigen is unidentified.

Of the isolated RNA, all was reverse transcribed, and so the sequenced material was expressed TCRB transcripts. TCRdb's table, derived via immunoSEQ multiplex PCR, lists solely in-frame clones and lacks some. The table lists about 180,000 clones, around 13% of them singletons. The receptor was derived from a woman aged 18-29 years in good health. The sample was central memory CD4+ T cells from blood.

The CDR3 reads CASSQDVFSTVANPNYGYTF. The CDR3 DNA reads TGTGCCAGCAGCCAAGATGTTTTTTCGACAGTAGCAAACCCAAACTATGGCTACACCTTC. The rearrangement joins TRBV14 to TRBJ1-2, with D possibly TRBD1 on 5 matching bases. The germline CDR1 and CDR2 sequences are SGHDN and FVKESK. The CDR3 contains 20 residues. Trimming removed 0 bases from V and 2 bases from J, with 25 bases in between.